This entry is about one T cell receptor beta chain. This CDR3 contains 16 residues. Germline V CDR1 and CDR2: LGHDT, YNNKEL (reference sequence). V lost 4 bases, J lost 5 bases, and 11 bases stayed unmatched. Methods used by the authors: Quantification of nucleated cells was approximated via reference gene primer amplification. Sequencing was performed with immunoSEQ multiplex PCR; in TCRdb, only in-frame clones are kept and a portion is missing. The V and J calls and clone size were taken over from that table, and D and trimming were inferred from the DNA. Counted here are under 200,000 clones, approximately 87% occurring once; the ten biggest clones make up about 6.6%. This sample stems from a study of blood T cell repertoires in COVID-19.

The sequence was collected from a woman in her forties or fifties who had recovered from COVID-19. The gene calls are TRBV3-1 (or the pseudogene TRBV3-2) and TRBJ1-1; 9 positions agree with TRBD1. Source material: PBMCs or T cells enriched from blood (not recorded which). The CDR3 here is CASSPDLGTGLTEAFF. In nucleotides, the CDR3 is TGTGCCAGCAGCCCCGATCTCGGGACAGGGTTGACTGAAGCTTTCTTT.